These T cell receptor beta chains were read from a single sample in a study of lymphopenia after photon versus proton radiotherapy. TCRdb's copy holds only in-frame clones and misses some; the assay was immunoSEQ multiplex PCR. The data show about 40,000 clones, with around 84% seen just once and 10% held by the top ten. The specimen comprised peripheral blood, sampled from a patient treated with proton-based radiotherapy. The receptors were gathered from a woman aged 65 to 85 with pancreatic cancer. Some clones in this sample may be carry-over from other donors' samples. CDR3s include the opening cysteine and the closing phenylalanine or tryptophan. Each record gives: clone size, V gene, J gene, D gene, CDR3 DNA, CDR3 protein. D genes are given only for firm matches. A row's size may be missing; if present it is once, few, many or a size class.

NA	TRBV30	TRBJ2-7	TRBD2	TGTGCCTGGAGTGTAAAGCGGGAGCGGGTCGAGCAGTACTTC	CAWSVKRERVEQYF
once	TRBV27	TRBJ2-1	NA	TGTGCCAGCAGTTCGCAGTTCTCCTACAATGAGCAGTTCTTC	CASSSQFSYNEQFF
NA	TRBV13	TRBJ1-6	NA	TGTGCCAGCAGCTTACAGGGAATAATTAATTCACCCCTCCACTTT	CASSLQGIINSPLHF
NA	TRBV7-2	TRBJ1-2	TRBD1	TGTGCCAGCAGCCAAGGGACAGATCGACTATATGGCTACACCTTC	CASSQGTDRLYGYTF
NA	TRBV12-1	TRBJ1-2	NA	TGTGCCAGCAGTAGACGTCGGACAGGGGAGAGGTCGGGCTATGGCTACACCTTC	CASSRRRTGERSGYGYTF
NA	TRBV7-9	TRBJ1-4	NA	TGTGCCAGCAGCTTGCGGCAGGAAAAACTGTTTTTT	CASSLRQEKLFF
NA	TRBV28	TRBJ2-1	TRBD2	TGTGCCAGCAGCTTTGCCGGGACTAGGTCAAACAATGAGCAGTTCTTC	CASSFAGTRSNNEQFF
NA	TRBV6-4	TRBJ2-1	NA	TGTGCCAGCAGTACCGTGGGGGGCGGTGAGCAGTTCTTC	CASSTVGGGEQFF
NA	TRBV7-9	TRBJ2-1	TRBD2	TGTGCCAGCAGCTCGGGACTATCTTCAGATGAGCAGTTCTTC	CASSSGLSSDEQFF
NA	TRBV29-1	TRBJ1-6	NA	TGCAGCGTTGAAGAACAGGAAGGCTCACCCCTCCACTTT	CSVEEQEGSPLHF
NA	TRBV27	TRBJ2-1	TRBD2	TGTGCCAGCAGTTTTATCCCACTAGCGGGAGCTGACAATGAGCAGTTCTTC	CASSFIPLAGADNEQFF
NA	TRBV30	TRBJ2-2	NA	TGTGCCTGGAGTGTACACCGGAGGCGGTTGGAATCTGGGGAGCTGTTTTTT	CAWSVHRRRLESGELFF
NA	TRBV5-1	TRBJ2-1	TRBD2	TGCGCCAGCAGCTTGGCCGGGCTAGCGGGAGGCAATGAGCAGTTCTTC	CASSLAGLAGGNEQFF
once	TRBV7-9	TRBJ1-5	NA	TGTGCCAGCAGCCAGGAGCGGGACCAGCCCCAGCATTTT	CASSQERDQPQHF
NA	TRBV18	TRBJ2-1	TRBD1	TGTGCCAGCTCACCACGGACAGGGGATTACAATGAGCAGTTCTTC	CASSPRTGDYNEQFF
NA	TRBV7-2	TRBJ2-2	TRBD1	TGTGCCAGCAGCTTAGGAGGGACAGTCACCGGGGAGCTGTTTTTT	CASSLGGTVTGELFF
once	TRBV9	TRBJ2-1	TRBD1	TGTGCCAGCAGCGAACTACAGGGGGCGCTTAATGAGCAGTTCTTC	CASSELQGALNEQFF
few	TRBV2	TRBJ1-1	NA	TGTGCCAGCCAGGACGGAATGAACACTGAAGCTTTCTTT	CASQDGMNTEAFF
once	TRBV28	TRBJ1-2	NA	TGTGCCAGCAGTCGGATGGCGTATGGCTACACCTTC	CASSRMAYGYTF
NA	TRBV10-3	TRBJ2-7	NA	TGTGCCATCAGTCAGACGGACTCAACGAGCTCCTACGAGCAGTACTTC	CAISQTDSTSSYEQYF
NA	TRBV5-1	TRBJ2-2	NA	TGCGCCAGCAGCTTGCTGGCCGGGGAGCTGTTTTTT	CASSLLAGELFF
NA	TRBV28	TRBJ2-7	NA	TGTGCCAGCAGTTTACCTGGGGGCGCCTACGAGCAGTACTTC	CASSLPGGAYEQYF
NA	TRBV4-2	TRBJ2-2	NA	TGTGCCACCAGGGAAAACAGAAACACCGGGGAGCTGTTTTTT	CATRENRNTGELFF
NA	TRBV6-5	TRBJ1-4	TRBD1	TGTGCCAGCGCCCAGGGGGCATTAGTTGAAAAACTGTTTTTT	CASAQGALVEKLFF
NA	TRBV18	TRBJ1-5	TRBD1	TGTGCCAGCTCACCCACACAGGGGGCTGGGCAGCCCCAGCATTTT	CASSPTQGAGQPQHF
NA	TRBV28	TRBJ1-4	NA	TGTGCCAGCAGTCTTAACAGGGCCCACTATGAAAAACTGTTTTTT	CASSLNRAHYEKLFF
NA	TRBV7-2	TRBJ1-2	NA	TGTGCCAGCAGCTTAACATCAGGTTCTAACTATGGCTACACCTTC	CASSLTSGSNYGYTF